This section outlines one TCR beta chain sequence together with its context. Its antigen remains undetermined. No base qualities exist here, and no much larger clone lies one base off it. These data are taken from a study of CD8 T cells in ankylosing spondylitis (dated by TCRdb to the late 2010s). As for the study more broadly: The study profiled T cell receptor beta repertoires in healthy donors and ankylosing spondylitis patients to find disease-linked TCR variants. The whole study cohort included about a hundred healthy donors and around 24 ankylosing spondylitis patients. Peripheral blood was sampled, and synovial fluid was additionally collected from ankylosing spondylitis patients.

Sequencing was performed on an Illumina HiSeq 2500. TCR beta libraries were prepared by quantitative 5'-RACE with molecular barcodes. Per the authors' processing: A new computational method based on a probabilistic model of VDJ rearrangement was used to identify disease-linked TCR variants. TCRdb passed the public sequencing reads through fastp at Q25 and MiXCR, retaining productive beta sequences. Records with the same CDR3 protein are collapsed into one entry carrying the most frequent genes and DNA. These V and J calls are TCRdb output, not the study's own analysis. Across this sample there are around 320,000 distinct CDR3 sequences, with roughly 20% seen only once. Of the sample, 3.5% is held by the ten largest clones. The study at large found these results: A TCR beta motif of eight highly homologous amino acid variants appeared characteristic of blood from ankylosing spondylitis patients. According to the report, matched synovial fluid samples from ankylosing spondylitis patients were significantly enriched for the disease-linked clones. Some motif variants were previously reported in synovial fluid and blood of reactive arthritis patients, suggesting common disease-initiation mechanisms. In peripheral blood, the disease-linked clones were found at relatively low frequencies and had a CD8+ phenotype.

At the junction V is shortened by 2 bases and J by 5 bases, with 18 bases in between. The germline V gene yields MNHEY for CDR1 and SVGAGI for CDR2. The CDR3, cysteine through phenylalanine, is 16 amino acids long. Solely the CDR3 DNA is kept, with 48 bases framed from the first base. Here the chain combines TRBV6-5 and TRBJ2-5; a tentative D match to TRBD1 spans 5 bases. This clonotype originated in a female donor with ankylosing spondylitis or in good health (not recorded which). The source material was blood, either unsorted or a sorted T cell fraction (not recorded which). The nucleotides read TGTGCCAGCAGTTACGTAGCAGGGATTCGTTTTGAGACCCAGTACTTC. Translated, it gives CASSYVAGIRFETQYF.